The 9 T cell receptor beta chains listed next were all sequenced from one sample in a study of blood T cell repertoires in COVID-19. Only in-frame clones appear in the TCRdb table, and some are missing; sequencing was by immunoSEQ multiplex PCR. The repertoire holds roughly 140,000 clones, with over 80% as singletons. The sequenced sample consisted of peripheral blood. Receptors originate from a woman aged 45 to 65 with acute or convalescent COVID-19.

The chain uses TRBV5-1 and TRBJ1-2; 10 positions match TRBD1. The CDR3 covers 16 residues. The germline gives CDR1 SGHRS, CDR2 YFSETQ. V lost 5 bases and J lost 6; bases outside the gene matches: 13. This CDR3 reads CASSLEQTGGAHGYTF. DNA of the CDR3: TGCGCCAGCAGTCTAGAGCAGACAGGGGGCGCGCATGGCTACACCTTC.

The chain carries TRBV5-1 and TRBJ2-1, with D maybe TRBD2 (6 bases). The CDR3 sequence is 15 residues long. V shed 6 bases and J shed 0 bases, with 13 bases lying between them. Germline CDR1 and CDR2: SGHRS and YFSETQ. The CDR3 sequence: CASTLRGSSYNEQFF. The DNA for the CDR3 is TGCGCCAGCACCCTGCGGGGAAGCTCCTACAATGAGCAGTTCTTC.

The chain recombines TRBV19 with TRBJ1-5; D unclear. CDR3 length equals 13 residues. Trimming cost V 6 bases and J 2 bases, with 8 bases left between them. The germline V gene encodes CDR1 LNHDA and CDR2 SQIVND (reference sequence). CDR3 amino acids: CASSSTRNQPQHF. The CDR3 DNA sequence: TGTGCCAGTAGCAGTACCCGCAATCAGCCCCAGCATTTT.

The genes are TRBV19 and TRBJ1-1; D gene ambiguous. The CDR3 is 15 residues long. Trimming left V 5 bases short and J 0 bases short, with 13 bases between. Germline V CDR1 and CDR2: LNHDA, SQIVND (reference sequence). CDR3 nucleotides: TGTGCCAGTAGTTCAGACTTATTCATGAACACTGAAGCTTTCTTT. Translation gives CASSSDLFMNTEAFF.

The V call is TRBV27, the J call TRBJ1-5; D unresolved. The V and J ends lost 6 bases and 3 bases respectively, with 9 bases between them. Germline V gene lookup returns CDR1 MNHEY and CDR2 SMNVEV (reference sequence). The CDR3 runs 13 residues. CDR3 residues: CASSQDYNQPQHF. The CDR3 DNA reads as TGTGCCAGCAGCCAGGATTACAATCAGCCCCAGCATTTT.

This clone was counted once. This rearrangement joins TRBV9 to TRBJ2-1, with 7 bases lining up with TRBD2. The CDR3 extends over 15 amino acids. The germline CDR1 and CDR2 sequences are SGDLS and YYNGEE. Losses at the gene ends were 6 bases for V and 3 bases for J; bases not matched to a gene: 9. The CDR3 here is CASNPRGEDYNEQFF. The CDR3, as DNA: TGTGCCAGCAACCCCCGGGGGGAAGACTACAATGAGCAGTTCTTC.

The chain is built from TRBV7-3 and TRBJ1-2, with D hard to call. The V gene lost 4 bases and the J gene lost 0 bases, with 12 bases spanning the gap. Germline V gene sequence: CDR1 SGHTA, CDR2 FQGTGA. This CDR3 has 15 amino acids. The CDR3 DNA reads TGTGCCAGCAGCTCCGCCGGCGGAACTAACTATGGCTACACCTTC. Residues: CASSSAGGTNYGYTF. Together with reference TRBV7-3 and TRBJ1-2, the CDR3 gives the full variable domain: GAGVSQTPSNKVTEKGKYVELRCDPISGHTALYWYRQSLGQGPEFLIYFQGTGAADDSGLPNDRFFAVRPEGSVSTLKIQRTERGDSAVYLCASSSAGGTNYGYTFGSGTRLTVV.

The chain joins TRBV12-3 or TRBV12-4 to TRBJ1-5; perhaps TRBD1 as D (6 bases). Trimming took 3 bases from V and 11 from J, leaving 14 bases between them. The CDR3 sequence is 13 residues long. CDR3 DNA: TGTGCCAGCAGTTTCGCAGGGGTCAAGACCCAGCATTTT. Translating gives CASSFAGVKTQHF.

The J gene is TRBJ1-1, the V gene TRBV6-6; D uncertain. From germline, CDR1 is MNHNY and CDR2 SVGAGI (reference sequence). There are 14 residues in the CDR3. The V end lost 0 bases, the J end lost 4 bases, and 9 bases lay between the germline ends. The CDR3 sequence: CASSYSEGLTEAFF. For the CDR3, the DNA is TGTGCCAGCAGTTACTCGGAGGGTCTCACTGAAGCTTTCTTT.